Each of the 32 T cell receptor beta chains below was sequenced from the same sample in a study of CD8+CD57+ T cells in acquired aplastic anemia. According to the study, genomic DNA was the template for TCR beta VDJ and CDR3 profiling. MiXCR was run by TCRdb on the reads, yielding one entry per CDR3 protein. Here the sample spans a few hundred thousand distinct CDR3 sequences, about 56% being singletons. Sequenced sample: sorted CD4+, CD8+, or CD8+CD57+ T cells (not recorded which) from PBMCs. These receptors all stem from a human donor with severe aplastic anemia or a healthy control (not recorded which).

The rearrangement links TRBV2 to TRBJ2-7, with D possibly TRBD2 on 5 matching bases. The V gene lost 0 bases and the J gene lost 5 bases, with 14 bases spanning the gap. CDR1 is SNHLY and CDR2 is FYNNEI in the germline V gene. The CDR3 is 15 amino acids. DNA of the CDR3: TGTGCCAGCAGTGAAGCTAGCGCGAAAGTCCACGAGCAGTACTTC. Amino acid sequence: CASSEASAKVHEQYF.

The chain has TRBV4-3 and TRBJ2-3; TRBD1 aligns across 7 bases. There are 15 residues in the CDR3. J gave up 6 bases and V 0 bases, and 6 bases lay outside the gene matches. Germline assignment: CDR1 LGHNA and CDR2 YSLEER. In DNA, the CDR3 is TGCGCCAGCAGCCAAGAGACAGGGAGCTGGGATACGCAGTATTTT. It codes for CASSQETGSWDTQYF.

This clonotype was detected many times. This chain uses TRBV7-9 with TRBJ1-5; the D is unclear. Per germline, CDR1 SEHNR and CDR2 FQNEAQ (reference sequence). Between the trimmed V and J ends, which lost 4 bases and 4 bases, there was a span of 11 bases. The CDR3 extends over 14 amino acids. CDR3 sequence (DNA): TGTGCCAGCAGCTGGGGTCCCGCAAATCAGCCCCAGCATTTT. Translated, it gives CASSWGPANQPQHF. Filled out from reference TRBV7-9 and TRBJ1-5, the complete variable domain reads DTGVSQNPRHKITKRGQNVTFRCDPISEHNRLYWYRQTLGQGPEFLTYFQNEAQLEKSRLLSDRFSAERPKGSFSTLEIQRTEQGDSAMYLCASSWGPANQPQHFGDGTRLSIL.

The chain has TRBV2 and TRBJ2-7; D assignment may be TRBD1 or TRBD2 (7 bases each). Per germline, CDR1 SNHLY and CDR2 FYNNEI. This CDR3 comprises 17 residues. V was clipped by 6 bases and J by 3 bases, with 24 bases between them. CDR3 sequence: CASSPTGRGGVFYEQYF. The CDR3 DNA follows: TGTGCCAGCAGCCCGACGGGCAGGGGGGGAGTCTTCTACGAGCAGTACTTC.

Worth noting for this clonotype: The CDR3 does not end in the conserved phenylalanine or tryptophan, so this is likely a read error. The DNA is left out, because the CDR3 cannot be placed on it with certainty; the CDR3 is given as TCRdb lists it. The chain employs TRBV5-1 and TRBJ2-1; the tabulated D call, TRBD1, remains unverified against the DNA. The CDR3 is 12 residues long, counting both termini. Germline CDR1 SGHRS, CDR2 YFSETQ. CDR3 region: CASSPGGVEQSL.

The gene calls are TRBV19 and TRBJ2-5; no clear D. Per germline, CDR1 LNHDA and CDR2 SQIVND (reference sequence). Trimming took off 3 bases at V and 1 base at J, with 12 bases between the two ends. The CDR3 runs to 15 residues. Written as DNA, the CDR3 is TGTGCCAGTAGTATGGCCGGGCTGCTCCAAGAGACCCAGTACTTC. Its protein product is CASSMAGLLQETQYF. The full variable domain, in which reference TRBV19 and TRBJ2-5 provide the parts outside the CDR3, is DGGITQSPKYLFRKEGQNVTLSCEQNLNHDAMYWYRQDPGQGLRLIYYSQIVNDFQKGDIAEGYSVSREKKESFPLTVTSAQKNPTAFYLCASSMAGLLQETQYFGPGTRLLVL.

There are many counts of this clonotype. V gene TRBV9 combines with J gene TRBJ2-1; no definite D call. There are 13 residues in the CDR3. Germline V lookup: CDR1 SGDLS, CDR2 YYNGEE. Trimming removed 2 bases from V and 6 bases from J, with 9 bases in between. CDR3 protein: CASSVGQINEQFF. In DNA, the CDR3 is TGTGCCAGCAGCGTTGGCCAGATCAATGAGCAGTTCTTC.

There are many counts of this clonotype. CDR3 region: CASSLGGLAAEEQFF. The DNA of the CDR3 is TGTGCCAGCAGCTTAGGGGGACTAGCGGCTGAGGAGCAGTTCTTC. This chain connects TRBV11-2 to TRBJ2-1; 11 bases fit TRBD2. The CDR3 is 15 amino acids. Germline CDR1 is SGHAT and CDR2 is FQNNGV. The junction had 6 bases not matched to a gene; V was cut back by 1 base and J by 10 bases.

This clonotype was recorded many times. The chain carries TRBV4-2 and TRBJ1-1; D remains unclear. This CDR3 has 15 residues. Per germline, CDR1 LGHNA and CDR2 YNFKEQ. Trimming removed 0 bases at V and 1 base at J, with 9 bases between. The CDR3 DNA sequence: TGTGCCAGCAGCCAAGATTGGACGGGGAACACTGAAGCTTTCTTT. Translation: CASSQDWTGNTEAFF.

This clonotype was observed a handful of times. This rearrangement joins TRBV3-1 to TRBJ1-5, with 7 positions matching TRBD1. The CDR3 has 15 residues. Losses at the gene ends were 1 base for V and 5 bases for J; bases not matched to a gene: 5. Germline values: CDR1 LGHDT, CDR2 YNNKEL (reference sequence). The CDR3 loop is CASSQGQGRDQPQHF. In DNA, the CDR3 is TGTGCCAGCAGCCAAGGACAGGGTAGGGATCAGCCCCAGCATTTT.

For this clonotype: This sequence may be a read error, since a much larger clone differs from it by one base. The chain uses TRBV25-1 and TRBJ1-1; D is possibly TRBD1 (5 bases). Deletions cut 8 bases from V and 7 bases from J, with 23 bases between. CDR1 and CDR2 (germline): MGHDK, SYGVNS. The CDR3 is 15 residues long. CDR3 DNA sequence: TGTGCCAGCGGTTATCTAGGGCAGGGAGGTAGTGAAGCTTTCTTT. Residues: CASGYLGQGGSEAFF.

This rearrangement joins TRBV29-1 to TRBJ1-6; D perhaps matches TRBD1 (5 bases). V lost 8 bases and J lost 7, with 12 bases in between. The CDR3 runs 12 residues. Looked up from germline, CDR1 is SQVTM and CDR2 is ANQGSEA. The CDR3 sequence: CSLGTDNSPLHF. The DNA of the CDR3 is TGCAGCTTAGGGACGGACAATTCACCCCTCCACTTT.

This sequence joins TRBV20-1 and TRBJ1-2; TRBD1 might be the D (5 bases). V lost 6 bases to trimming and J lost 7 bases, with 12 bases between them. Looked up from germline, CDR1 is DFQATT and CDR2 is SNEGSKA (reference sequence). The CDR3 extends over 11 amino acids. The CDR3 is CSAGLLGGYTF. DNA for the CDR3: TGCAGTGCGGGACTGTTGGGTGGCTACACCTTC.

This clonotype came up a few times. The V and J genes are TRBV20-1 and TRBJ2-7, with D perhaps matching TRBD1 or TRBD2 (5 bases each). Trimming removed 4 bases at V and 7 bases at J, with 23 bases between. CDR3 size: 15 residues. The germline V gene has CDR1 DFQATT and CDR2 SNEGSKA (reference sequence). This CDR3 is CSANMPSRGEREQYF. CDR3 bases: TGCAGTGCTAATATGCCCTCGAGGGGCGAGCGGGAGCAGTACTTC.

The chain employs TRBV24-1 and TRBJ2-7, with unresolved D. V lost 4 bases to trimming and J lost 0 bases, with 6 bases between them. Germline values: CDR1 KGHDR, CDR2 SFDVKD. This CDR3 contains 13 residues. CDR3 sequence reads: CATSDQSSYEQYF. CDR3 nucleotide sequence: TGTGCCACCAGTGACCAGAGCTCCTACGAGCAGTACTTC.

This rearrangement joins TRBV20-1 to TRBJ2-1; the D is unclear. The CDR3 has 11 residues. V was clipped by 6 bases and J by 10 bases, with 13 bases between them. Germline-derived CDR1 and CDR2 are DFQATT and SNEGSKA (reference sequence). The CDR3 reads CSAAPVEEQFF. CDR3 DNA: TGCAGTGCAGCCCCGGTGGAGGAGCAGTTCTTC.

Note on this clonotype: One end of the junction varies from germline; a read error may be responsible. The chain uses TRBV20-1 and TRBJ2-5; tentative D call: TRBD1 (5 bases). The CDR3 loop spans 13 amino acids. Germline V lookup: CDR1 DFQATT, CDR2 SNEGSKA (reference sequence). The CDR3: CSARGQGMETQYF. Written as DNA, the CDR3 is TGCAGTGCTAGAGGGCAGGGCATGGAGACCCAGTACTTT.

Only a few counts were recorded for this clonotype. This sequence joins TRBV5-7 and TRBJ2-7; tentative D call: TRBD2 (6 bases). TRBV5-7 is an ORF; its function is uncertain. Trimming took 8 bases from V and 2 from J, leaving 20 bases between them. The CDR3 loop spans 15 amino acids. The CDR3 reads CASSISSGGTYEQYF. CDR3 sequence (DNA): TGTGCCAGTAGTATAAGTAGCGGTGGGACCTACGAGCAGTACTTC.

This clonotype showed up just a few times. The chain recombines TRBV20-1 with TRBJ2-1, with 9 positions matching TRBD2. The V and J ends lost 3 bases and 15 bases, in that order; junction bases with no gene match: 9. Germline V gene data show CDR1 as DFQATT and CDR2 as SNEGSKA (reference sequence). This CDR3 comprises 12 residues. In DNA, the CDR3 is TGCAGTGCTAGGAGTAGCGGGGGAACTACGTTCTTC. Translation: CSARSSGGTTFF.

The table lists this clonotype with many counts. The chain joins TRBV9 to TRBJ2-5; 14 bases line up with TRBD2. There are 16 residues in the CDR3. Trimming removed 4 bases from V and 5 bases from J; junction bases left unmatched: 7. From germline, CDR1 is SGDLS and CDR2 YYNGEE. CDR3 amino acids: CASSPQGLAGVETQYF. The CDR3 DNA is TGTGCCAGCAGCCCCCAGGGACTAGCGGGGGTTGAGACCCAGTACTTC.

This clonotype is a singleton in its sample. The genes are TRBV7-8 and TRBJ2-7, with a possible D match to TRBD2 (5 bases). CDR1 and CDR2 (germline): SGHVS, FQNEAQ. This CDR3 region has 14 residues. V was pared by 4 bases and J by 5 bases, with 15 bases between. The CDR3 protein is CASSSVPKRDEQYF. The CDR3 DNA reads as TGTGCCAGCAGCTCGGTTCCCAAGAGGGACGAGCAGTACTTC.

The rearrangement links TRBV24-1 to TRBJ2-5; D unresolved. Germline CDR1 and CDR2: KGHDR and SFDVKD. V lost 3 bases and J lost 4, with 2 bases in between. There are 11 residues in the CDR3. The CDR3 coding sequence is TGTGCCACCAGTGATAGAGAGACCCAGTACTTC. Translating it yields CATSDRETQYF.

The chain couples TRBV20-1 to TRBJ1-2; 10 positions agree with TRBD1. This CDR3 region has 12 residues. Germline V gene lookup returns CDR1 DFQATT and CDR2 SNEGSKA (reference sequence). V was clipped by 6 bases and J by 5 bases; unmatched bases: 3. The CDR3 nucleotides are TGCAGTGCGCGGACAGGGGGGTATGGCTACACCTTC. The encoded protein is CSARTGGYGYTF.

The chain carries TRBV7-6 and TRBJ2-5; 12 nucleotides line up with TRBD2. CDR3 length: 16 amino acids. Unmatched junction bases numbered 5, after V lost 1 base and J lost 5 bases. Germline values: CDR1 SGHVS, CDR2 FNYEAQ. The CDR3 DNA sequence: TGTGCCAGCAGCTTAGGGACTAGCGGGAAGATGGAGACCCAGTACTTC. It is translated as CASSLGTSGKMETQYF.

The V and J genes are TRBV7-9 and TRBJ1-6; D uncertain. The germline CDR1 and CDR2 sequences are SEHNR and FQNEAQ (reference sequence). This CDR3 spans 15 amino acids. V lost 4 bases and J 9 bases, leaving 16 bases between the germline ends. The CDR3 here is CASSSGGVAISPLHF. CDR3 nucleotide sequence: TGTGCCAGCAGCTCAGGCGGGGTAGCGATTTCACCCCTCCACTTT.

V usage is TRBV20-1 and J usage is TRBJ1-5; D call uncertain. Trimming stripped 3 bases from V and 3 bases from J, with 12 bases between. Germline values: CDR1 DFQATT, CDR2 SNEGSKA (reference sequence). CDR3 length: 14 residues. CDR3 in amino acids: CSASMPPSNQPQHF. The CDR3 bases are TGCAGTGCTAGTATGCCACCGTCCAATCAGCCCCAGCATTTT.

This clonotype was recorded once. This may come from a read error, since a much larger clone is one base off. The chain carries TRBV18 and TRBJ2-5; D possibly matches TRBD1 or TRBD2 (6 bases each). This CDR3 is built from 14 residues. V was clipped by 3 bases and J by 7 bases, with 15 bases between them. Germline V gene data show CDR1 as KGHSH and CDR2 as LQKENI. The CDR3 nucleotides are TGTGCCAGCTCACCCCCCGGGGGCTCAGGGACCCAGTACTTC. This gives the protein CASSPPGGSGTQYF.

This chain uses TRBV19 with TRBJ1-5; TRBD1 aligns across 9 bases. Per the germline V gene, CDR1 is LNHDA and CDR2 is SQIVND (reference sequence). This CDR3 region has 16 residues. J was trimmed by 2 bases and V by 6 bases; bases with no gene match: 8. The CDR3 region is CASSTGTGYGNQPQHF. CDR3 coding DNA: TGTGCCAGTAGCACAGGGACAGGGTACGGCAATCAGCCCCAGCATTTT.

This clonotype was detected ten times or more. The chain recombines TRBV5-8 with TRBJ2-5; the D is unclear. Between the trimmed V and J ends, which lost 0 bases and 5 bases, there was a span of 11 bases. This CDR3 has 14 amino acids. CDR1 and CDR2 (germline): SGHTS, YDEGEE. The CDR3 loop is CASSLEGVWETQYF. The CDR3 DNA reads TGTGCCAGCAGCTTGGAGGGCGTATGGGAGACCCAGTACTTC.

In this sample, this clonotype turned up many times. The rearrangement links TRBV29-1 to TRBJ2-1, with no clear D. The germline V gene has CDR1 SQVTM and CDR2 ANQGSEA. This CDR3 contains 12 residues. V lost 3 bases, J lost 0 bases, and 3 bases lay in between. CDR3 loop: CSVDASYNEQFF. The DNA of the CDR3 is TGCAGCGTTGATGCCTCCTACAATGAGCAGTTCTTC.

The chain has TRBV6-5 and TRBJ2-7; weak D call: TRBD1 (6 bases). The V and J ends lost 7 bases and 5 bases respectively, with 9 bases between them. Germline CDR1 reads MNHEY; CDR2 reads SVGAGI. The CDR3 contains 11 residues. In nucleotides, the CDR3 is TGTGCCAGCATTAGGGGGAACGAGCAGTACTTC. It yields the protein CASIRGNEQYF.

The chain uses TRBV12-3 or TRBV12-4 and TRBJ2-1; 7 nucleotides align to TRBD2. The CDR3 contains 16 residues. The J segment lost 6 bases and the V segment lost 1 base, leaving 9 bases of the junction unmatched. The CDR3 loop reads CASSLGGLVGSNEQFF. CDR3 nucleotide sequence: TGTGCCAGCAGTTTAGGCGGACTAGTAGGGAGCAATGAGCAGTTCTTC.